Listed here are 26 T cell receptor beta chains from one sample, sequenced in a study of CD8+ T cells in alopecia areata. RNA, once extracted, was reverse transcribed into cDNA for use as the sequencing template. Data came from immunoSEQ multiplex PCR; TCRdb stores just in-frame clones and leaves some out. The data contain 110,000 to 150,000 clones, 58% of them singletons. The sequenced sample was CD4+ T cells sorted from blood, obtained at week 0. These receptors were collected from a human donor with alopecia areata.

The J gene is TRBJ2-7, the V gene TRBV28, with unresolved D. From germline, CDR1 is MDHEN and CDR2 SYDVKM. The CDR3 has 12 residues. Between the trimmed V and J ends, which lost 5 bases and 5 bases, there was a span of 10 bases. The CDR3 bases are TGTGCCAGCAGTGCTACCGTGGACGAGCAGTACTTC. Encoded protein: CASSATVDEQYF.

Details on this clone: The junction shows a germline mismatch at one end, possibly a read error. The chain uses TRBV7-2 and TRBJ1-2; 7 bases are shared with TRBD1. The germline V gene has CDR1 SGHTA and CDR2 FQGNSA. The CDR3 contains 12 residues. The CDR3 DNA is TGTGCCAGCAGCCATCAGGACAGGCTTCTAGCCTTC. Encoded protein: CASSHQDRLLAF.

This chain joins TRBV30 and TRBJ2-7; the D gene could be TRBD1 or TRBD2 (5 bases each). The CDR3 is made up of 12 amino acids. The germline V gene has CDR1 GTSNPN and CDR2 SVGIG (reference sequence). V lost 2 bases and J 9 bases, leaving 14 bases between the germline ends. The CDR3 here is CAWSPTDGGQYF. The DNA of the CDR3 is TGTGCCTGGAGTCCGACGGATGGGGGGCAGTACTTC.

The chain combines TRBV23-1 with TRBJ2-1; weak D call: TRBD2 (6 bases). TRBV23-1 is designated an ORF whose function remains uncertain. Trimming removed 8 bases from V and 8 bases from J, with 22 bases in between. The CDR3 length is 15 residues. CDR3 DNA: TGCGCCAGCCGGGTGGGGGGATTCCCCTCCTATGAGCAGTTCTTC. Protein sequence: CASRVGGFPSYEQFF.

The chain combines TRBV5-1 with TRBJ2-5; 14 bases are a match to TRBD2. CDR3 length: 17 amino acids. With 4 bases clipped from V and 4 bases from J, the junction kept 9 bases outside the gene matches. The germline V gene encodes CDR1 SGHRS and CDR2 YFSETQ. In DNA form, the CDR3 reads TGCGCCAGCAGCCCGTCGTCCGGACTAGCGGGAGGAGAGACCCAGTACTTC. As protein: CASSPSSGLAGGETQYF.

The CDR3 is CASSEVQGFSNQPQHF. The CDR3 DNA is TGTGCCAGCAGTGAAGTACAGGGGTTCAGCAATCAGCCCCAGCATTTT. The rearrangement links TRBV2 to TRBJ1-5; 7 nucleotides align to TRBD1. The CDR3 totals 16 residues. V shed 1 base and J 1 base; nucleotides not matched to a gene: 4. CDR1 is SNHLY, CDR2 FYNNEI, per germline.

The chain links TRBV5-6 to TRBJ2-5; tentative D call: TRBD2 (6 bases). CDR1 and CDR2 (germline): SGHDT, YYEEEE. Trimming took off 2 bases at V and 0 bases at J, with 8 bases between the two ends. CDR3 size: 14 residues. This CDR3 is CASSFRGYQETQYF. CDR3 bases: TGTGCCAGCAGCTTCCGGGGGTACCAAGAGACCCAGTACTTC.

For the CDR3, the DNA is TGTGCCAGCAGCTTAGGTGGGGGGGTCCAAGAGACCCAGTACTTC. It specifies CASSLGGGVQETQYF. This chain uses TRBV13 with TRBJ2-5, with TRBD2 identical over 7 bases. The CDR3 extends over 15 amino acids. The J segment lost 1 base and the V segment lost 0 bases, leaving 2 bases of the junction unmatched. CDR1 and CDR2 from the germline V gene are PRHDT and FYEKMQ (reference sequence).

The rearrangement links TRBV7-9 to TRBJ2-1; unclear D gene. This CDR3 comprises 14 residues. Trimming cost V 3 bases and J 4 bases, with 10 bases left between them. The V gene's germline CDR1 is SEHNR and CDR2 FQNEAQ (reference sequence). The CDR3, as DNA: TGTGCCAGCAGCTTGATGACCGTTTACAATGAGCAGTTCTTC. It specifies CASSLMTVYNEQFF.

The V and J genes are TRBV20-1 and TRBJ2-7; D is uncertain. In germline, CDR1 is DFQATT, CDR2 SNEGSKA (reference sequence). Trimming shortened V by 3 bases and J by 0 bases, and 3 bases separated the two germline ends. The length of the CDR3 is 11 residues. CDR3 protein: CSASRSYEQYF. The CDR3 nucleotides are TGCAGTGCTAGCCGCTCCTACGAGCAGTACTTC.

The chain carries TRBV25-1 and TRBJ2-7, with a tentative D call TRBD2 (5 bases). CDR1 and CDR2 from the germline V gene are MGHDK and SYGVNS. Between the trimmed V and J ends, which lost 4 bases and 3 bases, there was a span of 19 bases. This CDR3 is built from 16 residues. In nucleotides, the CDR3 is TGTGCCAGCAGTGGTAGAGTCCGGGGAATTTTCTACGAGCAGTACTTC. Protein: CASSGRVRGIFYEQYF.

The chain couples TRBV5-1 to TRBJ2-7; D perhaps matches TRBD1 (6 bases). Trimming took off 5 bases at V and 0 bases at J, with 9 bases between the two ends. The CDR3 sequence is 13 residues long. CDR1 and CDR2 from the germline V gene are SGHRS and YFSETQ. CDR3 loop: CASRGQNSYEQYF. The CDR3 nucleotides are TGCGCCAGCAGAGGACAGAACTCCTACGAGCAGTACTTC.

This chain joins TRBV30 and TRBJ1-2, with a weak D call TRBD1 (6 bases). CDR3 length: 13 residues. Trimming stripped 2 bases from V and 1 base from J, with 8 bases between. Per germline, CDR1 GTSNPN and CDR2 SVGIG (reference sequence). This CDR3 is CAWSQGINYGYTF. In nucleotides, the CDR3 is TGTGCCTGGAGTCAGGGGATTAACTATGGCTACACCTTC.

J is TRBJ1-1 and V is TRBV7-2; tentatively, D is TRBD1 (5 bases). V gave up 5 bases and J gave up 5 bases, with 9 bases separating them. The germline V gene encodes CDR1 SGHTA and CDR2 FQGNSA. CDR3 length equals 12 residues. The CDR3 bases are TGTGCCAGCAGCCGGGGGGGAACTGAAGCTTTCTTT. Encoded protein: CASSRGGTEAFF.

DNA for the CDR3: TGTGCCAGCAGCGTACAGGGGGCCCCCACAGATACGCAGTATTTT. Translated, it gives CASSVQGAPTDTQYF. This chain joins TRBV9 and TRBJ2-3; 8 nucleotides align to TRBD1. Germline trimming cut 1 base from V and 2 bases from J; bases unmatched to any gene: 3. The CDR3 is 15 amino acids. CDR1 and CDR2 from the germline V gene are SGDLS and YYNGEE.

This chain links TRBV7-8 with TRBJ2-5; D unresolved. There are 13 residues in the CDR3. Germline CDR1 and CDR2: SGHVS and FQNEAQ. Trimming stripped 3 bases from V and 4 bases from J, with 9 bases between. CDR3 nucleotides: TGTGCCAGCAGCTTCGCGCGTCGAGAGACCCAGTACTTC. Its protein product is CASSFARRETQYF.

A few counts support this clone. The CDR3 DNA follows: TGTGCCAGTAACACCGGGACTACAGAGCAGTTCTTC. It specifies CASNTGTTEQFF. The gene calls are TRBV19 and TRBJ2-1; 7 bases line up with TRBD2. Germline V lookup: CDR1 LNHDA, CDR2 SQIVND (reference sequence). The CDR3 spans 12 residues. V lost 7 bases, J lost 10 bases, and 7 bases stayed unmatched.

The chain has TRBV7-9 and TRBJ1-1; D may be TRBD1 (6 bases). The CDR3 runs 13 residues. CDR1 and CDR2 (germline): SEHNR, FQNEAQ (reference sequence). The V end was cut by 1 base, the J end by 5 bases, with 8 bases between. The CDR3 spells CASSLGTGTEAFF. The CDR3 DNA reads as TGTGCCAGCAGCTTAGGCACAGGGACTGAAGCTTTCTTT.

The chain links TRBV29-1 to TRBJ2-2; TRBD1 matches at 11 bases. Per the germline V gene, CDR1 is SQVTM and CDR2 is ANQGSEA. The CDR3 contains 14 residues. V dropped 6 bases and J dropped 5; count of bases not matched to a gene: 5. The CDR3 reads CSVQGQGGTGELFF. The DNA of the CDR3 is TGCAGCGTCCAGGGACAGGGGGGAACCGGGGAGCTGTTTTTT.

The chain has TRBV2 and TRBJ1-6; the match to TRBD1 covers 10 bases. The CDR3 length is 15 residues. Trimming took 4 bases from V and 7 from J; bases not matched to a gene: 4. Germline values: CDR1 SNHLY, CDR2 FYNNEI. The CDR3 region has the DNA TGTGCCAGCAGTGGCCGGGACAGGGGCAATTCACCCCTCCACTTT. Residues: CASSGRDRGNSPLHF.

The chain joins TRBV29-1 to TRBJ1-2; tentatively, D is TRBD1 (6 bases). CDR1 and CDR2 (germline): SQVTM, ANQGSEA. The CDR3 is 13 residues long. Trimming removed 6 bases from V and 4 bases from J, with 15 bases in between. The CDR3 reads CSVQQTGPYGYTF. The CDR3 coding sequence is TGCAGCGTCCAACAGACAGGTCCCTATGGCTACACCTTC.

This clone was seen ten or more times. This chain links TRBV7-2 with TRBJ2-6; no definite D call. V gave up 5 bases and J gave up 2 bases, with 4 bases separating them. The CDR3 totals 13 residues. Germline CDR1 and CDR2: SGHTA and FQGNSA. The chain's CDR3 is CASSRAGANVLTF. The CDR3, as DNA: TGTGCCAGCAGCCGGGCTGGGGCCAACGTCCTGACTTTC.

The chain combines TRBV29-1 with TRBJ2-7; no clear D. The CDR3 loop spans 11 amino acids. V dropped 4 bases and J dropped 6 bases, with 10 bases sitting between them. Germline-derived CDR1 and CDR2 are SQVTM and ANQGSEA. The CDR3 sequence: CSVGLSGEQYF. Written as DNA, the CDR3 is TGCAGCGTTGGACTTAGTGGCGAGCAGTACTTC.

Concerning this clone: Other DNA sequences in the same sample also yield this CDR3. The chain employs TRBV4-3 and TRBJ2-4; D not certain. Deletions cut 0 bases from V and 8 bases from J, with 2 bases between. This CDR3 is 11 amino acids long. The germline V gene has CDR1 LGHNA and CDR2 YSLEER. The CDR3: CASSQDYIQYF. CDR3 nucleotide sequence: TGCGCCAGCAGCCAAGACTACATTCAGTACTTC.

The chain recombines TRBV30 with TRBJ1-5; the D is unclear. Trimming shortened V by 4 bases and J by 2 bases, and 9 bases separated the two germline ends. Germline V CDR1 and CDR2: GTSNPN, SVGIG (reference sequence). The CDR3 consists of 13 residues. The CDR3: CAWNPQGNQPQHF. In DNA form, the CDR3 reads TGTGCCTGGAATCCCCAGGGCAATCAGCCCCAGCATTTT. Using reference TRBV30 and TRBJ1-5 for the parts outside the CDR3, the full variable domain is SQTIHQWPATLVQPVGSPLSLECTVEGTSNPNLYWYRQAAGRGLQLLFYSVGIGQISSEVPQNLSASRPQDRQFILSSKKLLLSDSGFYLCAWNPQGNQPQHFGDGTRLSIL.

This sequence joins TRBV5-1 and TRBJ1-1; 11 bases line up with TRBD1. V shed 7 bases and J 3 bases; nucleotides not matched to a gene: 2. CDR3 length equals 13 residues. Germline assignment: CDR1 SGHRS and CDR2 YFSETQ. The CDR3 DNA reads as TGCGCCAGCCTGGGACAGGGGGACACTGAAGCTTTCTTT. Translating it yields CASLGQGDTEAFF.